The sequence of this T cell receptor (beta chain) was determined in a study of cytomegalovirus exposure and HLA in healthy donors. General observations from the study: Per published accounts, TCR beta sequences correctly predicted the HLA-A and HLA-B alleles of most subjects. As was reported, the classifier diagnosed cytomegalovirus status with high specificity and sensitivity.

Donors showed nominal health when sampled, although they likely had unrecorded immune exposures. On this clone itself: Its antigen remains unidentified. Distinct nucleotide sequences in the sample also encode this CDR3.

In the PCR, 60 Vbeta and 13 Jbeta primers were used. The data were produced by immunoSEQ multiplex PCR, yet TCRdb's version contains in-frame clones alone and is incomplete. The repertoire includes some 67,000 clones, 78% of them detected once, and about 9.6% sits in the top ten. The TCR sequence derives from a man aged 35 to 55 in good health and CMV-seronegative. Sample: PBMCs.

The CDR3 sequence: CASSQALANYGYTF. In DNA, the CDR3 is TGCGCCAGCAGCCAAGCATTAGCTAACTATGGCTACACCTTC. The chain joins TRBV4-1 to TRBJ1-2; D remains unclear. The germline V and J ends were trimmed by 1 base and 0 bases, with 6 bases remaining between them. The CDR3 runs 14 residues. CDR1 MGHRA and CDR2 YSYEKL come from the germline V gene.